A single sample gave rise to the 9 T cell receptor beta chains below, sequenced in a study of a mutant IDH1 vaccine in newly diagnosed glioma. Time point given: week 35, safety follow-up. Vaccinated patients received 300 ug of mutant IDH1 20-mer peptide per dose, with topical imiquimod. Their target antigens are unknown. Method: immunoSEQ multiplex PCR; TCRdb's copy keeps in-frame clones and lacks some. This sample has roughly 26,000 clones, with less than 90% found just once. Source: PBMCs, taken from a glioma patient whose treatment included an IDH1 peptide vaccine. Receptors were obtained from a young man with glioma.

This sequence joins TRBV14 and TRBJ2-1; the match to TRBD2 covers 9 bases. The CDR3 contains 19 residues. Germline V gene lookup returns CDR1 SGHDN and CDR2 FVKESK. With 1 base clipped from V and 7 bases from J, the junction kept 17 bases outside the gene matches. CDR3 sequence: CASSQVRLLAGGPWNEQFF. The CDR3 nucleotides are TGTGCCAGCAGCCAAGTCCGTCTCCTGGCGGGAGGGCCTTGGAATGAGCAGTTCTTC.

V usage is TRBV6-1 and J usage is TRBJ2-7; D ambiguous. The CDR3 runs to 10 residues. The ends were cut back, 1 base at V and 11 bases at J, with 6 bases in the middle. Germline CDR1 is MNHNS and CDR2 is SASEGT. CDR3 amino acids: CASSEVGKYF. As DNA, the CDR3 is TGTGCCAGCAGTGAAGTAGGCAAGTACTTC.

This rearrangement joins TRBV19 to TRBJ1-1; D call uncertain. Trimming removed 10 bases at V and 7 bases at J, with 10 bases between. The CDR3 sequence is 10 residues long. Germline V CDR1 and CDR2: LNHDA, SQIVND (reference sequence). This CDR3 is CATIHREAFF. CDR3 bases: TGTGCCACCATACACCGTGAAGCTTTCTTT.

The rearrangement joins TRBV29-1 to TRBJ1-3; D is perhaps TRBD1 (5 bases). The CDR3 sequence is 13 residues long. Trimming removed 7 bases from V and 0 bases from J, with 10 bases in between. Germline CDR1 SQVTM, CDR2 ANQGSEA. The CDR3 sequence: CSARGDSGNTIYF. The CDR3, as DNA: TGCAGCGCCCGGGGGGACTCTGGAAACACCATATATTTT.

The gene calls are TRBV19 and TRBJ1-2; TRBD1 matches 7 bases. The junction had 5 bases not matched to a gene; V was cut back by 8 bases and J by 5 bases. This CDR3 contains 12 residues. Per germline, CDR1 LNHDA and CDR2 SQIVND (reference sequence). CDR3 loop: CASAQGGYGYTF. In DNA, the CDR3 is TGTGCCAGTGCTCAGGGGGGTTATGGCTACACCTTC. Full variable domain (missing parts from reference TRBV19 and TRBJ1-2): DGGITQSPKYLFRKEGQNVTLSCEQNLNHDAMYWYRQDPGQGLRLIYYSQIVNDFQKGDIAEGYSVSREKKESFPLTVTSAQKNPTAFYLCASAQGGYGYTFGSGTRLTVV.

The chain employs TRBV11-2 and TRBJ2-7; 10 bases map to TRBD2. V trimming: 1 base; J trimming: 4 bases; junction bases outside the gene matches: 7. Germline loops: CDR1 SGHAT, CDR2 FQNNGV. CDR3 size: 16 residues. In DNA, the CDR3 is TGTGCCAGCAGCTTAGGGGTAGCGGGAGGCCCTTACGAGCAGTACTTC. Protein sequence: CASSLGVAGGPYEQYF.

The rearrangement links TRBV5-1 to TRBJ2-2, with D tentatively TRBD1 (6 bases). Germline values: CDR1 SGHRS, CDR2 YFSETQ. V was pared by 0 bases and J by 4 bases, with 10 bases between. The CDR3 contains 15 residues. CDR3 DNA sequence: TGCGCCAGCAGCTTGGAGGACAGAGTCACCGGGGAGCTGTTTTTT. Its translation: CASSLEDRVTGELFF. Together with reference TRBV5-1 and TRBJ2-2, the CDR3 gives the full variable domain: KAGVTQTPRYLIKTRGQQVTLSCSPISGHRSVSWYQQTPGQGLQFLFEYFSETQRNKGNFPGRFSGRQFSNSRSEMNVSTLELGDSALYLCASSLEDRVTGELFFGEGSRLTVL.

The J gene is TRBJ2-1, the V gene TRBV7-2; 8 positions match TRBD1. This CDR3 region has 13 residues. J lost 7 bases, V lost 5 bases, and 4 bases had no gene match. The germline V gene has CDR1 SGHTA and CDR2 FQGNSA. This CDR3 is CASSTGQGNEQFF. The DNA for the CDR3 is TGTGCCAGCAGCACCGGACAGGGAAATGAGCAGTTCTTC.

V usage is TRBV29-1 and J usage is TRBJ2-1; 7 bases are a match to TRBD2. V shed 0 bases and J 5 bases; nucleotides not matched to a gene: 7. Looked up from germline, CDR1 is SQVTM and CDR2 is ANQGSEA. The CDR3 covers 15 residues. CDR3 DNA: TGCAGCGTTGAAGATCCCAGCGGGGCGGACAATGAGCAGTTCTTC. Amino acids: CSVEDPSGADNEQFF.